The clone carrying this T cell receptor beta chain has a single count. Blood sampling was done at baseline, cycle 4 day 1, and cycle 7 day 1. This sample stems from a study of OX40 agonist ivuxolimab in advanced cancers. The CDR3 length is 14 residues. Trimming cost V 4 bases and J 2 bases, with 12 bases left between them. Per germline, CDR1 SGHDT and CDR2 YYEEEE. The table came from immunoSEQ multiplex PCR; TCRdb's copy has only in-frame clones and leaves some out. This sample yields 50,000 to 60,000 clones, of which 75% to 90% are seen a single time; around 14% belongs to the top ten. The sequencing here drew on CD4+ or CD8+ T cells sorted from blood, taken in a trial of the OX40 agonist ivuxolimab. This clonotype was sampled from an adult with an advanced solid tumor such as melanoma, head and neck, liver or kidney cancer. The V gene is TRBV5-6, the J gene TRBJ1-2; no reliable D call. DNA for the CDR3: TGTGCCAGCAGCCCCAACCCCGGGAACTATGGCTACACCTTC. Residues: CASSPNPGNYGYTF.